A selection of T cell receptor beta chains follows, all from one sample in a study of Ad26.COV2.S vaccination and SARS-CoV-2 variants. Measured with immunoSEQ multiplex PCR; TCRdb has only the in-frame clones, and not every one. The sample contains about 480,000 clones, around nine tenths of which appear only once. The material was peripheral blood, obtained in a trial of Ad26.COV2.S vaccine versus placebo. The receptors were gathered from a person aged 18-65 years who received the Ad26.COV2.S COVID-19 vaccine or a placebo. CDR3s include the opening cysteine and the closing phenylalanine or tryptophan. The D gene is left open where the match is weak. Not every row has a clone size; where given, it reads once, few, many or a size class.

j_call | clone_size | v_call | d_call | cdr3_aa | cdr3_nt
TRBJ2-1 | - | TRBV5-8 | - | CASSPGRVFTNEQFF | TGTGCCAGCAGCCCAGGTAGGGTATTTACCAATGAGCAGTTCTTC
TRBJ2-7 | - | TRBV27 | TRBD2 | CASSGRRTSGSSSYEQYF | TGTGCCAGCAGTGGAAGAAGGACTAGCGGGAGTAGCTCCTACGAGCAGTACTTC
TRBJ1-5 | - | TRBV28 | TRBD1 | CASSDRVGGIGNQPQHF | TGTGCCAGCTCGGACAGGGTGGGTGGGATTGGCAATCAGCCCCAGCATTTT
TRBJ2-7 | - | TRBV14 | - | CASSQAGLSYEQYF | TGTGCCAGCAGCCAAGCGGGCCTTTCCTACGAGCAGTACTTC
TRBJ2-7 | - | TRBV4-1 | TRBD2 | CASSQDFRTSGLGSYEQYF | TGCGCCAGCAGCCAAGATTTTAGGACTAGCGGGTTGGGTAGCTACGAGCAGTACTTC
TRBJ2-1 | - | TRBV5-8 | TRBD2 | CASSLTGTSGSGNEQFF | TGTGCCAGCAGCTTGACGGGGACTAGCGGGAGTGGTAATGAGCAGTTCTTC
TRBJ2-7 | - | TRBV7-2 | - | CASSLALGVEQYF | TGTGCCAGCAGCTTAGCGCTCGGGGTCGAGCAGTACTTC
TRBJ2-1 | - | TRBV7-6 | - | CASSLDNVGNEQFF | TGTGCCAGCAGCCTTGACAATGTTGGCAATGAGCAGTTCTTC
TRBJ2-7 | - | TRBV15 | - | CATSRGAKGFGEQYF | TGTGCCACCAGCAGAGGGGCAAAAGGATTCGGCGAGCAGTACTTC
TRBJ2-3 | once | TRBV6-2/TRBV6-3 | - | CASSFSTDTQYF | TGTGCCAGCAGTTTCTCCACAGATACGCAGTATTTT